This T cell receptor (beta chain) was recorded in a study of blood T cells in healthy people across ages. Study observations and caveats: It was the long-lived donors that had more naive CD4+ cells and higher diversity than aged donors.

It was with a sample-barcoded 5' primer and a J-beta primer mix that a second PCR of about 7 to 12 cycles was run. TCRdb used MiXCR to reprocess the 5' RACE reads, holding one entry per CDR3 protein. Seen here are fewer than 950,000 distinct CDR3 sequences, around 34% observed once, and the top ten hold about an eighth. At least 7 million PBMCs were isolated per sample. This clonotype turned up a few times. Its antigen is unknown. The CDR3 sequence is 13 residues long. V shed 6 bases and J shed 2 bases, with 11 bases lying between them. Material: blood. The rearrangement links TRBV12-3 or TRBV12-4 to TRBJ2-7; D is ambiguous. The clonotype comes from a man younger than 35 in good health. This CDR3 reads CASSHRATYEQYF. The DNA of the CDR3 is TGTGCCAGCAGCCACAGAGCCACCTACGAGCAGTACTTC.